This T cell receptor (beta chain) was captured by sequencing in a study of cytomegalovirus exposure and HLA in healthy donors. These donors counted as nominally healthy when sampled, but unrecorded immune exposures were likely. Primers for the PCR totalled 60 Vbeta and 13 Jbeta. Measured with immunoSEQ multiplex PCR; TCRdb has only the in-frame clones, and not every one. The sample has approximately 150,000 clones; roughly four fifths are singletons. The CDR3 is 14 residues long. V gave up 10 bases and J gave up 8 bases, with 23 bases separating them. Germline V gene lookup returns CDR1 MDHEN and CDR2 SYDVKM. This clone has just one count.

The TCR was taken from a man aged 50-60 years in good health and CMV-seropositive. Input material: PBMCs. This sequence joins TRBV28 and TRBJ1-2; a possible D gene is TRBD1 (6 bases). Here the CDR3 reads CAILSKGGFGGYTF. For the CDR3, the DNA is TGTGCCATTCTTTCCAAGGGGGGGTTCGGAGGCTACACCTTC.